This TCR beta chain is from a study of T cell responses to AZD1222 COVID-19 vaccine. Germline V gives CDR1 SGHTA, CDR2 FQGTGA. V lost 3 bases and J lost 4, with 9 bases in between. The CDR3 extends over 13 amino acids. The study's findings and limits: Most donors were white British, females outnumbered males, and clonal diversity was possibly underestimated. None of the repertoires were sampled until the peak T cell response had passed.

Clones were sequenced by immunoSEQ multiplex PCR, and TCRdb holds only the in-frame ones, with some missing. Here the sample spans 200,000 to 250,000 clones, roughly 94% being singletons. In regard to this clone: Antigen: not known.

The receptor was isolated from an adult who received the MenACWY meningococcal vaccine as a control. This material consisted of peripheral blood, taken 28 days after the second dose of the MenACWY control vaccine. The chain couples TRBV7-3 to TRBJ2-5; D perhaps matches TRBD1 (6 bases). CDR3 in DNA: TGTGCCAGCAGCTTGGGGGCGGGAGAGACCCAGTACTTC. Its protein product is CASSLGAGETQYF.